These 32 T cell receptor beta chains were all obtained from the same sample, sequenced in a study of a mutant IDH1 vaccine in newly diagnosed glioma (dated by TCRdb to the early 2020s). In the paper's terms, the time point label means: week 5, during vaccination. Each vaccine dose, consisting of 300 ug of a 20-mer mutant IDH1 peptide in Montanide, was administered subcutaneously with topical imiquimod. These TCRs' antigens remain unknown. Library generation was performed with the immunoSEQ multiplex PCR assay. TCRdb provides this immuneACCESS table in a form limited to in-frame rearrangements. Some clones are lacking; in checked studies, under half of them reflect an unresolved V gene, and why the rest are absent is not known. This sample has roughly 51,000 clones in its table, and approximately 80% of those were observed once. The biggest ten clones account for approximately 3.3% of the sample.

The sequencing here drew on PBMCs, taken from a glioma patient whose treatment included an IDH1 peptide vaccine. Source of these receptors: a woman aged 18-29 years with glioma. Some clones in this sample may be carry-over from other donors' samples.

The CDR3 reads CASSSDNSYEQYF. For the CDR3, the DNA is TGTGCCAGCAGCTCCGACAACTCCTACGAGCAGTACTTC. The chain joins TRBV5-8 to TRBJ2-7; D is unclear. The germline V gene has CDR1 SGHTS and CDR2 YDEGEE. The CDR3 consists of 13 residues. Deletions cut 3 bases from V and 0 bases from J, with 7 bases between. Looking up the rest from reference TRBV5-8 and TRBJ2-7 gives the full variable domain: EAGVTQSPTHLIKTRGQQATLRCSPISGHTSVYWYQQALGLGLQFLLWYDEGEERNRGNFPPRFSGRQFPNYSSELNVNALELEDSALYLCASSSDNSYEQYFGPGTRLTVT.

This chain joins TRBV7-2 and TRBJ2-7; D ambiguous. Germline lookup yields CDR1 SGHTA and CDR2 FQGNSA. CDR3 length: 13 amino acids. V lost 1 base, J lost 5 bases, and 9 bases lay in between. The CDR3 DNA sequence: TGTGCCAGCAGCTTAGGGCTCCCGAACGAGCAGTACTTC. As protein: CASSLGLPNEQYF.

This clone was detected a few times. V and J are TRBV2 and TRBJ1-5, with D unclear. Germline V gene sequence: CDR1 SNHLY, CDR2 FYNNEI. Trimming left V 10 bases short and J 8 bases short, with 9 bases between. The CDR3 covers 10 residues. DNA of the CDR3: TGTGCCACCGGAGCGGAGCCCCAGCATTTT. Encoded protein: CATGAEPQHF.

V is TRBV2 and J is TRBJ2-3; D tentatively reads TRBD1 or TRBD2 (5 bases each). Germline-derived CDR1 and CDR2 are SNHLY and FYNNEI. V gave up 2 bases and J gave up 1 base, with 13 bases separating them. The CDR3 spans 16 residues. CDR3 loop: CASSERSGTRTDTQYF. CDR3 coding DNA: TGTGCCAGCAGTGAAAGGTCGGGGACCCGCACAGATACGCAGTATTTT.

This chain joins TRBV6-5 and TRBJ1-1; unclear D gene. Trimming took off 2 bases at V and 3 bases at J, with 4 bases between the two ends. Germline CDR1 MNHEY, CDR2 SVGAGI. This CDR3 region has 12 residues. For the CDR3, the DNA is TGTGCCAGCAGTTACCGCCACACTGAAGCTTTCTTT. This codes for CASSYRHTEAFF.

V is TRBV4-3 and J is TRBJ2-5, with TRBD1 matching 8 bases. V was clipped by 1 base and J by 3 bases; unmatched bases: 10. Per germline, CDR1 LGHNA and CDR2 YSLEER. The CDR3 runs to 17 residues. The DNA for the CDR3 is TGCGCCAGCAGCCAAGGTGCGCAGGGGGCAGGTGAAGAGACCCAGTACTTC. This encodes CASSQGAQGAGEETQYF.

The chain recombines TRBV5-4 with TRBJ2-5; TRBD1 or TRBD2 may be the D gene (5 bases each). V gave up 0 bases and J gave up 5 bases, with 14 bases separating them. This CDR3 is built from 15 residues. Looked up from germline, CDR1 is SGHNT and CDR2 is YYREEE (reference sequence). CDR3: CASSLEGPQRETQYF. The CDR3 coding sequence is TGTGCCAGCAGCTTGGAGGGACCGCAGAGGGAGACCCAGTACTTC.

V is TRBV9 and J is TRBJ1-1; 11 positions agree with TRBD1. The V segment lost 0 bases and the J segment 4 bases; nucleotides outside the gene matches: 2. Per the germline V gene, CDR1 is SGDLS and CDR2 is YYNGEE. The length of the CDR3 is 15 residues. For the CDR3, the DNA is TGTGCCAGCAGCGTAGTCGGGACAGGGGGCACTGAAGCTTTCTTT. This codes for CASSVVGTGGTEAFF.

This clone is a singleton in its sample. This chain connects TRBV20-1 to TRBJ2-3, with D possibly matching TRBD2 (6 bases). The V gene lost 6 bases and the J gene lost 14 bases, with 18 bases spanning the gap. Germline V gene sequence: CDR1 DFQATT, CDR2 SNEGSKA (reference sequence). The length of the CDR3 is 11 residues. The CDR3, as DNA: TGCAGTGCAAGCCAAGGAGGGCGGCTGTATTTT. Translating gives CSASQGGRLYF.

The V call is TRBV11-3, the J call TRBJ2-1; 10 nucleotides agree with TRBD2. The V and J ends lost 1 base and 6 bases, in that order; junction bases with no gene match: 3. CDR3 length equals 15 residues. CDR1 is SGHNT and CDR2 is YENEEA in the germline V gene. The DNA of the CDR3 is TGTGCCAGCAGCTTAGGGACTAGCGGAGTCAATGAGCAGTTCTTC. Amino acid sequence: CASSLGTSGVNEQFF. The entire variable domain, with the rest obtained from reference TRBV11-3 and TRBJ2-1, is as follows: EAGVVQSPRYKIIEKKQPVAFWCNPISGHNTLYWYLQNLGQGPELLIRYENEEAVDDSQLPKDRFSAERLKGVDSTLKIQPAELGDSAVYLCASSLGTSGVNEQFFGPGTRLTVL.

V and J are TRBV7-6 and TRBJ2-3; a possible D gene is TRBD1 (5 bases). The CDR3 has 16 amino acids. The germline CDR1 and CDR2 sequences are SGHVS and FNYEAQ. V was clipped by 1 base and J by 3 bases, with 14 bases between them. The DNA for the CDR3 is TGTGCCAGCAGCTTAGTCAGGCAGGGATTAACAGATACGCAGTATTTT. This sequence encodes CASSLVRQGLTDTQYF.

This rearrangement joins TRBV5-1 to TRBJ2-7; TRBD1 is a possible D gene (5 bases). This CDR3 spans 12 amino acids. V was trimmed by 3 bases and J by 3 bases, leaving 7 bases between them. The germline CDR1 and CDR2 sequences are SGHRS and YFSETQ. This chain's CDR3 is CASSSTGYEQYF. DNA for the CDR3: TGCGCCAGCAGCTCTACAGGCTACGAGCAGTACTTC.

The CDR3 DNA sequence: TGTGCCAGCAGCTTTTCACTGAATGAAAAACTGTTTTTT. This encodes CASSFSLNEKLFF. This sequence joins TRBV13 and TRBJ1-4; the D is unclear. Germline loops: CDR1 PRHDT, CDR2 FYEKMQ (reference sequence). V lost 3 bases to trimming and J lost 5 bases, with 7 bases between them. The CDR3 has 13 amino acids.

This clone was found a few times. V usage is TRBV6-6 and J usage is TRBJ1-2; D remains unclear. Germline CDR1 MNHNY, CDR2 SVGAGI (reference sequence). CDR3 length: 15 amino acids. Trimming pared 0 bases from V and 1 base from J, leaving 9 bases between. The CDR3 DNA is TGTGCCAGCAGTTACTCGAAAGGAATTAACTATGGCTACACCTTC. Its translation: CASSYSKGINYGYTF.

This chain uses TRBV14 with TRBJ2-7; no definite D call. The V end was cut by 0 bases, the J end by 2 bases, with 11 bases between. Germline V gene lookup returns CDR1 SGHDN and CDR2 FVKESK. The CDR3 loop spans 15 amino acids. CDR3 sequence reads: CASSQEVRGTYEQYF. The CDR3 DNA reads as TGTGCCAGCAGCCAAGAGGTCCGCGGAACCTACGAGCAGTACTTC.

The rearrangement links TRBV5-1 to TRBJ2-1, with 10 bases that match TRBD2. CDR3 size: 18 residues. Germline assignment: CDR1 SGHRS and CDR2 YFSETQ. V gave up 2 bases and J gave up 0 bases; unmatched junction bases: 8. The CDR3 loop is CASSLGLAGATSYNEQFF. As DNA, the CDR3 is TGCGCCAGCAGCTTAGGTCTAGCGGGAGCTACCTCCTACAATGAGCAGTTCTTC.

The genes are TRBV5-1 and TRBJ1-1; D unclear. V was trimmed by 1 base and J by 0 bases, leaving 7 bases between them. This CDR3 region has 14 residues. CDR1 is SGHRS and CDR2 is YFSETQ in the germline V gene. The CDR3 coding sequence is TGCGCCAGCAGCTTGCAGAGCATGAACACTGAAGCTTTCTTT. It is translated as CASSLQSMNTEAFF.

The chain recombines TRBV5-4 with TRBJ2-7; the D is unclear. The CDR3 contains 13 residues. Trimming cost V 0 bases and J 2 bases, with 6 bases left between them. CDR1 and CDR2 from the germline V gene are SGHNT and YYREEE (reference sequence). The CDR3 coding sequence is TGTGCCAGCAGCTTGGACAGAACCTACGAGCAGTACTTC. Its translation: CASSLDRTYEQYF.

The chain employs TRBV5-6 and TRBJ1-1; D gene uncertain. Trimming removed 4 bases from V and 3 bases from J, with 13 bases in between. The CDR3 length is 14 residues. Germline V CDR1 and CDR2: SGHDT, YYEEEE. CDR3 protein: CASSPPVGYTEAFF. The CDR3 DNA reads as TGTGCCAGCAGCCCACCGGTAGGGTACACTGAAGCTTTCTTT. The variable domain in full, with the rest retrieved from reference TRBV5-6 and TRBJ1-1, is DAGVTQSPTHLIKTRGQQVTLRCSPKSGHDTVSWYQQALGQGPQFIFQYYEEEERQRGNFPDRFSGHQFPNYSSELNVNALLLGDSALYLCASSPPVGYTEAFFGQGTRLTVV.

V gene TRBV30 combines with J gene TRBJ2-1; 15 bases match TRBD2. The CDR3 covers 20 residues. The germline gives CDR1 GTSNPN, CDR2 SVGIG (reference sequence). The V segment lost 2 bases and the J segment 2 bases; nucleotides outside the gene matches: 13. CDR3 sequence (DNA): TGTGCCTGGAGTTTCCCCCGGACTAGCGGGGGGGCTTGGACCTACAATGAGCAGTTCTTC. Protein sequence: CAWSFPRTSGGAWTYNEQFF.

This chain links TRBV5-6 with TRBJ2-3; no definite D call. Germline V lookup: CDR1 SGHDT, CDR2 YYEEEE. The CDR3 runs 12 residues. Trimming stripped 4 bases from V and 8 bases from J, with 11 bases between. In DNA form, the CDR3 reads TGTGCCAGCAGCCTCAGGCTGGTTACGCAGTATTTT. The encoded protein is CASSLRLVTQYF.

CDR3 sequence: CASSGGNSYEQYF. The CDR3, as DNA: TGCGCCAGCAGCGGGGGGAACTCCTACGAGCAGTACTTC. The rearrangement links TRBV4-1 to TRBJ2-7; TRBD2 is a possible D gene (6 bases). Germline loops: CDR1 MGHRA, CDR2 YSYEKL. V was cut by 5 bases and J by 0 bases, with 8 bases left in between. This CDR3 comprises 13 residues.

The chain uses TRBV6-5 and TRBJ1-1; possibly TRBD1 for D (5 bases). V lost 0 bases and J 5 bases, leaving 13 bases between the germline ends. This CDR3 has 15 amino acids. Per the germline V gene, CDR1 is MNHEY and CDR2 is SVGAGI. As DNA, the CDR3 is TGTGCCAGCAGTTACTCGAAGGGGTTAAGTACTGAAGCTTTCTTT. Translating gives CASSYSKGLSTEAFF.

In this sample, this clone turned up once. Here the CDR3 DNA reads TGCAGCGTTGAAGGGACTAGCGGGAGCTCCTACAATGAGCAGTTCTTC. Translating it yields CSVEGTSGSSYNEQFF. J is TRBJ2-1 and V is TRBV29-1; 13 bases match TRBD2. The CDR3 length is 16 residues. Germline V gene lookup returns CDR1 SQVTM and CDR2 ANQGSEA. V lost 1 base, J lost 0 bases, and 0 bases stayed unmatched.

This clone was seen a single time. This CDR3 reads CASRDRRGFNQPQHF. CDR3 in DNA: TGTGCCAGCAGAGACCGCAGGGGGTTCAATCAGCCCCAGCATTTT. The chain is built from TRBV6-6 and TRBJ1-5; TRBD1 matches 7 bases. Trimming at V came to 6 bases and at J to 3 bases, leaving 8 bases not matched to a gene. The CDR3 loop spans 15 amino acids. Germline assignment: CDR1 MNHNY and CDR2 SVGAGI (reference sequence).

V gene TRBV6-5 combines with J gene TRBJ2-5; 16 bases align to TRBD2. Germline V CDR1 and CDR2: MNHEY, SVGAGI. CDR3 length: 16 amino acids. V was clipped by 4 bases and J by 3 bases; unmatched bases: 2. The CDR3 coding sequence is TGTGCCAGCAGTTCGGGACTAGCGGGAGGGGAAGAGACCCAGTACTTC. Protein sequence: CASSSGLAGGEETQYF.

The rearrangement uses TRBV29-1 and TRBJ2-7, with D possibly matching TRBD2 (5 bases). V gave up 6 bases and J gave up 6 bases, with 9 bases separating them. This CDR3 is 10 amino acids long. Looked up from germline, CDR1 is SQVTM and CDR2 is ANQGSEA. CDR3 DNA: TGCAGCGTGTCGGAGGTCGAGCAGTACTTC. This gives the protein CSVSEVEQYF.

The chain is built from TRBV6-1 and TRBJ1-2; TRBD1 agrees at 7 bases. Germline CDR1 MNHNS, CDR2 SASEGT. The CDR3 has 14 residues. V dropped 5 bases and J dropped 6; count of bases not matched to a gene: 9. CDR3 in amino acids: CASSSRDSNHGYTF. CDR3 nucleotide sequence: TGTGCCAGCAGTTCCCGGGACAGCAACCATGGCTACACCTTC.

This sequence joins TRBV5-4 and TRBJ1-1; no clear D gene. This CDR3 is built from 13 residues. V was clipped by 3 bases and J by 7 bases, with 13 bases between them. Germline V gene sequence: CDR1 SGHNT, CDR2 YYREEE (reference sequence). The CDR3 loop reads CASSWRGAREAFF. CDR3 nucleotide sequence: TGTGCCAGCAGCTGGAGAGGAGCCCGTGAAGCTTTCTTT.

The chain links TRBV5-1 to TRBJ2-7; TRBD2 agrees at 8 bases. This CDR3 spans 17 amino acids. CDR1 and CDR2 from the germline V gene are SGHRS and YFSETQ. The ends lost 0 bases at V and 0 bases at J; junction bases unmatched: 8. The CDR3 region has the DNA TGCGCCAGCAGCTTGGTTTCGGGGGGGGCCGGCTCCTACGAGCAGTACTTC. Translation gives CASSLVSGGAGSYEQYF. The full variable domain, with the rest looked up from reference TRBV5-1 and TRBJ2-7, is KAGVTQTPRYLIKTRGQQVTLSCSPISGHRSVSWYQQTPGQGLQFLFEYFSETQRNKGNFPGRFSGRQFSNSRSEMNVSTLELGDSALYLCASSLVSGGAGSYEQYFGPGTRLTVT.

The J gene is TRBJ1-5, the V gene TRBV7-9; 11 bases align to TRBD1. The V gene's germline CDR1 is SEHNR and CDR2 FQNEAQ (reference sequence). There are 17 residues in the CDR3. V lost 1 base, J lost 6 bases, and 8 bases stayed unmatched. The CDR3 protein is CASSLGAGGTGGQPQHF. The CDR3, as DNA: TGTGCCAGCAGCTTAGGGGCGGGAGGGACAGGGGGTCAGCCCCAGCATTTT.

This chain uses TRBV15 with TRBJ1-5; no reliable D call. Trimming removed 1 base at V and 3 bases at J, with 10 bases between. This CDR3 has 15 residues. From germline, CDR1 is LNHNV and CDR2 YYDKDF (reference sequence). CDR3 residues: CATSRAGGNNQPQHF. Written as DNA, the CDR3 is TGTGCCACCAGCAGAGCCGGCGGAAACAATCAGCCCCAGCATTTT.